Below, one T cell receptor (beta chain) is given with its context. The antigen is undetermined. Naive CD8+ T cells had a CD45RO-CCR7+CD27+CD95- phenotype. Through 5' RACE with UMI labels, the TRB cDNA libraries were prepared. No DNA is given; TCRdb re-called the 5' RACE reads and lists each CDR3 protein once. The listing records about 130,000 distinct CDR3 sequences. This record comes from a study of CXCR3-negative and CXCR3-positive naive CD8 T cells. Study as a whole: TRB reads totalled about 140 million, about 1.5 +/- 0.3 million per library.

CDR3 length: 14 amino acids. Germline CDR1 is LGHNT and CDR2 is FRNRAP. Study-wide points: The study found that naive CXCR3-negative and CXCR3-positive cells shared TRBV-TRBJ usage, while memory cells differed. Naive CXCR3-positive cells had TRB CDR3s more hydrophobic than those of CXCR3-negative naive cells. Cryopreserved cells partially lost CXCR3 expression, and fresh PBMCs were used in most assays.

This TCR came from a human donor in good health. Some clones in this sample may be carry-over from other donors' samples. The chain uses TRBV12-5 and TRBJ1-2; TCRdb's D call, TRBD1, is unchecked because there is no DNA. The source material was naive CXCR3+ CD8+ T cells from blood. The sample's subset: CD45RO-CCR7+CD27+CD95- naive CD8+ T cells expressing CXCR3 (TNR3+). This CDR3 reads CASGKTIYGQGVTF.